The T cell receptor beta chain under discussion was sequenced for a study of liver allograft versus peripheral blood T cells. Across the whole study: Comparing T cell receptor repertoires in transplanted livers with those in recipients' peripheral blood was part of the design.

TCRdb analysed the reads with MiXCR anew, one entry per CDR3 protein. Altogether fewer than 15,000 distinct CDR3 sequences are present, around a sixth being singletons, with the ten largest covering 2% to 2.5%. Study-wide results and limits: Peripheral blood T cell receptor repertoires reportedly differed from those found within liver allografts.

The CDR3 extends over 17 amino acids. V gave up 3 bases and J gave up 3 bases; unmatched junction bases: 12. Germline lookup yields CDR1 LNHDA and CDR2 SQIVND (reference sequence). By share, this clonotype counts as medium-sized. Its target is unknown. The receptor was isolated from a human patient who had a liver transplant. Some T cells may originate from the graft donor. V gene TRBV19 combines with J gene TRBJ1-2; 8 bases line up with TRBD1. The CDR3 spells CASSIDRGNAGDYGYTF. In nucleotides, the CDR3 is TGTGCCAGTAGTATTGACAGGGGAAACGCGGGGGACTATGGCTACACCTTC.